This TCR beta chain was identified during a study of response to subunit inactivated influenza vaccine. One entry per CDR3 protein, called by TCRdb with MiXCR from the RT-PCR reads. The sample contains about 180,000 distinct CDR3 sequences, 7.5% to 10% of which appear only once. The V gene lost 5 bases and the J gene lost 3 bases, with 5 bases spanning the gap. Germline loops: CDR1 SEHNR, CDR2 FQNEAQ (reference sequence). The CDR3 is 11 residues long. Overall study findings and caveats: Authors suggested seasonal influenza vaccinations each recruit few new T cells.

This clonotype occurred many times. Antigen specificity is unknown. This chain uses TRBV7-9 with TRBJ2-7; D is unclear. The receptor was isolated from a man aged 50-59 years who received an inactivated influenza vaccine. The source was non-naive T cells sorted from PBMCs, collected on the day of vaccination. This CDR3 reads CASSPGYEQYF. The CDR3 nucleotides read TGTGCCAGCAGCCCCGGCTACGAGCAGTACTTC.